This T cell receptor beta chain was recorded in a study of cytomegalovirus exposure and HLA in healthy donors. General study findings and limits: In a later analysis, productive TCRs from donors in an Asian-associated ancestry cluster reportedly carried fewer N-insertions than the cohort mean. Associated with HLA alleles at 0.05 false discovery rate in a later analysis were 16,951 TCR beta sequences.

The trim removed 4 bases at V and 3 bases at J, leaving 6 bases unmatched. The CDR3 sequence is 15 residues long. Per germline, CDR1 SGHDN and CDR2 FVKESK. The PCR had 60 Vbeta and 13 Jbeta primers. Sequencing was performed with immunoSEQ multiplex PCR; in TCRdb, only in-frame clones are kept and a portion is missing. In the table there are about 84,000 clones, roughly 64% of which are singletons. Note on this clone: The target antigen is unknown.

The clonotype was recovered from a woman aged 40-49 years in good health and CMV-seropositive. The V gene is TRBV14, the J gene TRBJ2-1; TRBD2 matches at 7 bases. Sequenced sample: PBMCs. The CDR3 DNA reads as TGTGCCAGCAGCCCAGGCGGGAGTAACTACAATGAGCAGTTCTTC. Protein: CASSPGGSNYNEQFF.